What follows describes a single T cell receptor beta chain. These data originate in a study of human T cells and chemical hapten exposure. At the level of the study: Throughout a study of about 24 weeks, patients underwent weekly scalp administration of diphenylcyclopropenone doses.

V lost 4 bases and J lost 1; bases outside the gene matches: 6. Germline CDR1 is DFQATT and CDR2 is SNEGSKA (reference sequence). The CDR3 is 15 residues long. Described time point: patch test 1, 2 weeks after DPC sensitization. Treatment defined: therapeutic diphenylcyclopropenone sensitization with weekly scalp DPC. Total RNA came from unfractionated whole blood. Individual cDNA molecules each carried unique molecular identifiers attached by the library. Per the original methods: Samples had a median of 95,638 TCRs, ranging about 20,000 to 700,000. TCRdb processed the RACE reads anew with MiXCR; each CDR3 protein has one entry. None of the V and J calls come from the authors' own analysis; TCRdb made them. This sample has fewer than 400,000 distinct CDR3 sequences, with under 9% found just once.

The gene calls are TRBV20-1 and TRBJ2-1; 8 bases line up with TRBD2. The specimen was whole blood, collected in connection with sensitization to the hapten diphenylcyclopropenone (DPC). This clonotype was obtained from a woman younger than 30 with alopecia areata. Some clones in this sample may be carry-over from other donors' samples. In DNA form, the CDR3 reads TGCAGTGCTACGACGGGGGGGTCATCCTACAATGAGCAGTTCTTC. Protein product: CSATTGGSSYNEQFF.